This T cell receptor beta chain was observed in a study of Graves' ophthalmopathy and Graves' hyperthyroidism. The CDR3 contains 16 residues. Germline CDR1 is SGHAT and CDR2 is FQNNGV. V was pared by 5 bases and J by 5 bases, with 22 bases between. Broader study findings: Most thyroid clonotypes with frequency above 0.001 were detected in blood too. From stable hyperthyroidism, ophthalmopathy was separated by a 13-signature model with 87.88% sensitivity and under 84% specificity.

RNA served as the template for amplifying TCR beta CDR3 regions. The first round was an RT-PCR with HTBI primers, and the second round was a multiplex PCR. MiXCR was run by TCRdb on the multiplex PCR reads, yielding one entry per CDR3 protein. The sample lists 600,000 to 700,000 distinct CDR3 sequences; over 40% were seen once. This clonotype appeared a few times. The target antigen is unknown. Ophthalmopathy donors showed moderate-to-severe activity, CAS ≥3, NOSPECS ≥4 and a duration under 3 months. This clonotype was obtained from an adult man with Graves' ophthalmopathy. This chain links TRBV11-2 with TRBJ2-7; D may be TRBD2 (6 bases). The sample was peripheral blood. The CDR3 DNA is TGTGCCAGCAGCCCCCCCATGGTGGGGGGTCAAGACGAGCAGTACTTC. Its protein is CASSPPMVGGQDEQYF.